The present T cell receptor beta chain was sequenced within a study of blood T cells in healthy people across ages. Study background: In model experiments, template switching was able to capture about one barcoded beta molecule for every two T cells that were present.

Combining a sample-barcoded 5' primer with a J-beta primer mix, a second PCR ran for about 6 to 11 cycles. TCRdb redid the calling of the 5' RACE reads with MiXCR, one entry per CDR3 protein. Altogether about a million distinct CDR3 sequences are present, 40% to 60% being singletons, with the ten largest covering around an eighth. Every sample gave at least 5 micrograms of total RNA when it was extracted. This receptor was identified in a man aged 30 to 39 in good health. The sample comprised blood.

CDR3 sequence (DNA): TGTGCCAGCAGTTTTGTCGCAGCCTACGAGCAGTACTTC. This translates into CASSFVAAYEQYF. V and J are TRBV11-3 and TRBJ2-7; D is ambiguous. There are 13 residues in the CDR3. Germline CDR1 SGHNT, CDR2 YENEEA. Trimming stripped 6 bases from V and 2 bases from J, with 11 bases between.